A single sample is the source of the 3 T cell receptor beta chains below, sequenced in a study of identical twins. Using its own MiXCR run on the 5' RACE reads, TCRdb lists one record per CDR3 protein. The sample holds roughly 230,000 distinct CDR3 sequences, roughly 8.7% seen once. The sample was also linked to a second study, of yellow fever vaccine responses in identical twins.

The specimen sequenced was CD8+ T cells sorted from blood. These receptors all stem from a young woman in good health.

The CDR3, as DNA: TGTGCCAGCAGCTTGGCCCTGGGGACAGGCGGCGACTATGGCTACACCTTC. Its translation: CASSLALGTGGDYGYTF. V is TRBV5-6 and J is TRBJ1-2; the match to TRBD1 covers 8 bases. Germline V gene lookup returns CDR1 SGHDT and CDR2 YYEEEE. V lost 0 bases and J lost 3; bases outside the gene matches: 10. The CDR3 length is 17 residues. The variable domain in full, completed from reference TRBV5-6 and TRBJ1-2, reads DAGVTQSPTHLIKTRGQQVTLRCSPKSGHDTVSWYQQALGQGPQFIFQYYEEEERQRGNFPDRFSGHQFPNYSSELNVNALLLGDSALYLCASSLALGTGGDYGYTFGSGTRLTVV.

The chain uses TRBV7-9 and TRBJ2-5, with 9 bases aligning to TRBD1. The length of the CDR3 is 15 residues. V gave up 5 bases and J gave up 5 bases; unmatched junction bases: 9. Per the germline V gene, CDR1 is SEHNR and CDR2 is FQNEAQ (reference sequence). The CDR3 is CASSRDRGVVETQYF. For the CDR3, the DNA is TGTGCCAGCAGCCGTGACAGGGGGGTAGTTGAGACCCAGTACTTC.

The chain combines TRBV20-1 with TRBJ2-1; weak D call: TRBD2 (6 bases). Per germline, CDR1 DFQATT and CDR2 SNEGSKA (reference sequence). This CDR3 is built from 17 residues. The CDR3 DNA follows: TGCAGCGAGACTAGAGATTGGGTTTCAGAACACTACAATGAGCAGTTCTTC. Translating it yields CSETRDWVSEHYNEQFF.